This T cell receptor (beta chain) comes out of a study of blood T cells in healthy people across ages. A J-beta primer mix and a sample-barcoded 5' primer were used in a second PCR of about 6 to 12 cycles. TCRdb reprocessed the 5' RACE reads via MiXCR and lists one record per CDR3 protein. The data hold 780,000 or so distinct CDR3 sequences, with around 25% observed a single time. This CDR3 spans 15 amino acids. Trimming took 6 bases from V and 0 from J, leaving 12 bases between them. Those donating, healthy Caucasian individuals from Russia, were aged roughly 6 to 90. This sample also belongs to another study, concerning T cells of mothers and their children. This second study says: In each mother, TCR beta CDR3 reads exceeded 9 million; in each child, they numbered approximately 3 million. Versus unrelated pairs, overlap was slightly higher in related mother-child pairs, without reaching significance.

This TCR came from a boy younger than 18 in good health. Sequenced: blood. The chain recombines TRBV12-3 or TRBV12-4 with TRBJ2-1; D remains ambiguous. CDR3 residues: CASSRPAYSYNEQFF. DNA of the CDR3: TGTGCCAGCAGCCGACCAGCTTACTCCTACAATGAGCAGTTCTTC.